The 5 T cell receptor beta chains below were found in one sample sequenced in a study of blood T cell repertoires in COVID-19. Measured with immunoSEQ multiplex PCR; TCRdb has only the in-frame clones, and not every one. Of just under 80,000 clones in the sample, around four fifths are singletons; the top ten hold around 11%. Input material: peripheral blood. These TCRs come from a human donor in a cohort sampled during active COVID-19.

The CDR3 sequence is CASSEASGLGYNEQFF. CDR3 sequence (DNA): TGTGCCAGCAGTGAAGCGAGCGGACTAGGATACAATGAGCAGTTCTTC. V and J are TRBV6-1 and TRBJ2-1; 7 bases match TRBD2. Germline values: CDR1 MNHNS, CDR2 SASEGT. This CDR3 is built from 16 residues. The V segment lost 0 bases and the J segment 4 bases; nucleotides outside the gene matches: 6.

The chain couples TRBV6-5 to TRBJ2-2; 9 bases fit TRBD2. J lost 4 bases, V lost 0 bases, and 3 bases had no gene match. This CDR3 is built from 16 residues. Germline lookup yields CDR1 MNHEY and CDR2 SVGAGI. The CDR3 sequence: CASSYSRGGVTGELFF. As DNA, the CDR3 is TGTGCCAGCAGTTACTCGCGCGGGGGGGTCACCGGGGAGCTGTTTTTT.

The J gene is TRBJ1-1, the V gene TRBV5-6; weak D call: TRBD1 (5 bases). Trimming stripped 2 bases from V and 1 base from J, with 9 bases between. This CDR3 region has 14 residues. CDR1 SGHDT and CDR2 YYEEEE come from the germline V gene. The CDR3 loop is CASSLRGGNTEAFF. The DNA of the CDR3 is TGTGCCAGCAGCTTAAGGGGAGGGAACACTGAAGCTTTCTTT. The full variable domain, rest sourced from reference TRBV5-6 and TRBJ1-1, is DAGVTQSPTHLIKTRGQQVTLRCSPKSGHDTVSWYQQALGQGPQFIFQYYEEEERQRGNFPDRFSGHQFPNYSSELNVNALLLGDSALYLCASSLRGGNTEAFFGQGTRLTVV.

The chain carries TRBV5-1 and TRBJ2-1; 8 nucleotides line up with TRBD1. Germline V gene data show CDR1 as SGHRS and CDR2 as YFSETQ. The CDR3 extends over 15 amino acids. With 1 base clipped from V and 8 bases from J, the junction kept 8 bases outside the gene matches. CDR3 in DNA: TGCGCCAGCAGCTTGTCGACAGGGGTAGGGGATGAGCAGTTCTTC. This codes for CASSLSTGVGDEQFF.

The V and J genes are TRBV5-1 and TRBJ2-7; D unresolved. Looked up from germline, CDR1 is SGHRS and CDR2 is YFSETQ. Trimming shortened V by 4 bases and J by 2 bases, and 13 bases separated the two germline ends. The CDR3 is 14 residues long. CDR3 in DNA: TGCGCCAGCAGCGTACCGGGTCTCACCTACGAGCAGTACTTC. It yields the protein CASSVPGLTYEQYF.